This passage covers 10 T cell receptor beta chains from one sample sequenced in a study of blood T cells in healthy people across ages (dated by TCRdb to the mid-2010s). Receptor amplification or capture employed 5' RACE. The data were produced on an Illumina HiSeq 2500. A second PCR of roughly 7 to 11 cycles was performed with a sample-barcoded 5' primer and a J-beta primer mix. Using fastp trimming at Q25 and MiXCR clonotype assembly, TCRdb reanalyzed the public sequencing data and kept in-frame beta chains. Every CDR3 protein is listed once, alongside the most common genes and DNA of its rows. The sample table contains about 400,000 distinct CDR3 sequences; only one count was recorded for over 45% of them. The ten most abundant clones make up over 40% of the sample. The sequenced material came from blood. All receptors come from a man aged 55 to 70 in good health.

The CDR3 sequence is CSAETGGAKNIQYF. CDR3 nucleotides: TGCAGTGCTGAAACAGGGGGAGCCAAAAACATTCAGTACTTC. The chain couples TRBV20-1 to TRBJ2-4; 8 nucleotides agree with TRBD1. V gave up 5 bases and J gave up 0 bases; unmatched junction bases: 3. From germline, CDR1 is DFQATT and CDR2 SNEGSKA (reference sequence). The CDR3 totals 14 residues.

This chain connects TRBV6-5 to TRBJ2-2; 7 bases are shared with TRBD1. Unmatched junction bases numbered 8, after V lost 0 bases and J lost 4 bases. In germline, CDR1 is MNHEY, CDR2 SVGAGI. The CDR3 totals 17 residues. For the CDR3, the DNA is TGTGCCAGCAGTTACTCGCTAGGGACAGCAACCACCGGGGAGCTGTTTTTT. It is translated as CASSYSLGTATTGELFF.

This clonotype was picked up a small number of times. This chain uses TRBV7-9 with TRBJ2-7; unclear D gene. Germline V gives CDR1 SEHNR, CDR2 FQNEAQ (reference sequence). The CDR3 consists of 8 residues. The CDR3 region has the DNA TGTGGCTCCTACGAGCAGTACTTC. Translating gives CGSYEQYF.

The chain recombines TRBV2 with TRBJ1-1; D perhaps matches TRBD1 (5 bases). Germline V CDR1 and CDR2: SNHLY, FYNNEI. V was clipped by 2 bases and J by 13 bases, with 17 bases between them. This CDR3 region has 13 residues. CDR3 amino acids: CASSETRAGFDFF. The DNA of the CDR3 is TGTGCCAGCAGTGAAACCAGGGCTGGATTTGATTTCTTT.

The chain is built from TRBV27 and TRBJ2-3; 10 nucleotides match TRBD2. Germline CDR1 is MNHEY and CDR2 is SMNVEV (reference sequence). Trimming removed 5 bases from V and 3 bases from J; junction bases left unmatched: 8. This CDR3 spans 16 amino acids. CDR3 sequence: CASSDTSGMRTDTQYF. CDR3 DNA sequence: TGTGCCAGCAGTGATACTAGCGGGATGAGAACAGATACGCAGTATTTT.

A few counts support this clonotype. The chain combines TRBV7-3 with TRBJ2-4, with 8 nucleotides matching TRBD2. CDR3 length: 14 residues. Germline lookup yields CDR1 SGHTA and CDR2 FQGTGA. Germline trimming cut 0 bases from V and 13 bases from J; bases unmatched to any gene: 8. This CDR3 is CASSLTPGGPPQYF. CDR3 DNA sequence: TGTGCCAGCAGCTTAACGCCGGGAGGGCCTCCGCAGTACTTC.

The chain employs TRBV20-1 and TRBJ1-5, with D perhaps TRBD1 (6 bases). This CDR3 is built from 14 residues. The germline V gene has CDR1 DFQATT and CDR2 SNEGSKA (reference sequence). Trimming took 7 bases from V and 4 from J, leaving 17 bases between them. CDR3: CSGQGGGGNQPQHF. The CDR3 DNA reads TGCAGTGGTCAAGGGGGGGGAGGGAATCAGCCCCAGCATTTT.

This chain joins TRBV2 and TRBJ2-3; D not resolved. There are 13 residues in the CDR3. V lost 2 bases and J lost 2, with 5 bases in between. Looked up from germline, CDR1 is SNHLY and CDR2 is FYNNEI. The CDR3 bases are TGTGCCAGCAGTGAACGATACACAGATACGCAGTATTTT. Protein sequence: CASSERYTDTQYF.

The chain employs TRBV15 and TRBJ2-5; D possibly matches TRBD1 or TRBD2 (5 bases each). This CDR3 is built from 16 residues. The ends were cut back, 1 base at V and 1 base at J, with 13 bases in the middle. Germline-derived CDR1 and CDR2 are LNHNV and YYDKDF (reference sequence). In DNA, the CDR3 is TGTGCCACCAGCAGAGGGGGGAGTTTGGGCCAAGAGACCCAGTACTTC. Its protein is CATSRGGSLGQETQYF.

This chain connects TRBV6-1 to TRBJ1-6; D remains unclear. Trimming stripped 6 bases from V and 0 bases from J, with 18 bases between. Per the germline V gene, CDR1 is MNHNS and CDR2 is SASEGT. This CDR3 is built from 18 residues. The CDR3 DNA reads TGTGCCAGCAGCCACTACGTCTCATCGAGCTCCTATAATTCACCCCTCCACTTT. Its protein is CASSHYVSSSSYNSPLHF.